The clone carrying this TCR beta chain has ten or more counts. Its antigen remains unidentified. The sample originates from a study of neurological immune-mediated disorders. Study-level findings and limits: Patients with HTLV-1-associated myelopathy showed the most TCR clonal expansion. Those with multiple sclerosis showed the least, falling below healthy controls.

The cDNA came from 5'RACE with 10-nucleotide random UMIs. Every sequencing run drew on 15-18 subjects and yielded over 200 million TCR-beta sequences. TCRdb itself ran the 5' RACE reads through MiXCR, one entry per CDR3 protein. The table shows 45,000 to 55,000 distinct CDR3 sequences, with 10% occurring only once. The CDR3 totals 15 residues. Germline V gives CDR1 MNHEY, CDR2 SVGEGT. V lost 4 bases and J 6 bases, leaving 17 bases between the germline ends. The TCR sequence derives from a woman aged 40 to 50 with HTLV-1-associated myelopathy (HAM/TSP). The chain carries TRBV6-2 or TRBV6-3 and TRBJ2-3; no clear D gene. The sequenced sample was PBMCs. The CDR3 DNA reads as TGTGCCAGCAGTTCGTCTAGTTATCCCCGCGATACGCAGTATTTT. This gives the protein CASSSSSYPRDTQYF.